The rows below give T cell receptor beta chains drawn from one sample of a study of technical replicates of blood from several donors. Assay used: immunoSEQ multiplex PCR; TCRdb lists only in-frame clones, some missing. The table has fewer than 80,000 clones, 80% to 90% seen once. Sequencing was carried out using PBMCs. Source of these receptors: a human donor in good health. Some clones in this sample may be carry-over from other donors' samples. Both conserved end residues are part of each CDR3. The D gene is left open where the match is weak. Size is omitted from some rows. Given values are once, few, many or a class for expanded clones.

size | D | J | V | length | CDR3 | DNA
. | . | TRBJ1-4 | TRBV5-4 | 14 | CASSLDRFNEKLFF | TGTGCCAGCAGCTTGGATCGGTTTAATGAAAAACTGTTTTTT
once | TRBD1 | TRBJ1-6 | TRBV5-6 | 15 | CASSWTGGLSSPLHF | TGTGCCAGCAGCTGGACAGGGGGTTTGAGTTCACCCCTCCACTTT
few | . | TRBJ1-2 | TRBV7-9 | 14 | CASTPQGWGYGYTF | TGTGCCAGCACCCCCCAGGGATGGGGCTATGGCTACACCTTC
. | . | TRBJ1-4 | TRBV27 | 15 | CASSPYDTRAEKLFF | TGTGCCAGCAGCCCTTACGACACCAGGGCCGAAAAACTGTTTTTT
. | TRBD2 | TRBJ2-1 | TRBV15 | 15 | CATSRGSGSYNEQFF | TGTGCCACCAGCAGAGGAAGCGGGAGTTACAATGAGCAGTTCTTC
. | . | TRBJ2-7 | TRBV7-8 | 15 | CASSSTRTTSYEQYF | TGTGCCAGCAGCTCAACTAGAACTACCTCCTACGAGCAGTACTTC
. | TRBD2 | TRBJ2-2 | TRBV2 | 15 | CASSSSGTNTGELFF | TGTGCCAGCAGCTCTAGCGGGACGAACACCGGGGAGCTGTTTTTT
. | . | TRBJ1-1 | TRBV18 | 11 | CASSGTSEAFF | TGTGCCAGCTCAGGTACAAGTGAAGCTTTCTTT
. | . | TRBJ2-5 | TRBV9 | 15 | CASSERGNLPETQYF | TGTGCCAGCAGCGAGAGGGGGAATTTACCAGAGACCCAGTACTTC
. | . | TRBJ2-3 | TRBV25-1 | 15 | CASSSTRGLTDTQYF | TGTGCCAGCAGTTCAACACGGGGACTGACAGATACGCAGTATTTT
. | TRBD2 | TRBJ2-3 | TRBV7-2 | 16 | CASSLLAVLSTDTQYF | TGTGCCAGCAGCTTGCTAGCGGTCCTTAGCACAGATACGCAGTATTTT
few | TRBD2 | TRBJ2-5 | TRBV5-4 | 14 | CASSSALAEETQYF | TGTGCCAGCAGCTCCGCACTAGCGGAAGAGACCCAGTACTTC
. | . | TRBJ2-2 | TRBV5-1 | 13 | CASGQSGTGELFF | TGCGCCAGCGGACAGTCAGGGACCGGGGAGCTGTTTTTT
. | . | TRBJ2-3 | TRBV7-9 | 15 | CASSPHLGPRDTQYF | TGTGCCAGCAGCCCCCACCTGGGGCCACGAGATACGCAGTATTTT
few | . | TRBJ1-1 | TRBV7-2 | 12 | CASSRAGQSAFF | TGTGCCAGCAGCCGAGCCGGACAGTCGGCTTTCTTT
once | . | TRBJ1-3 | TRBV5-6 | 14 | CASSLGAAGNTIYF | TGTGCCAGCAGCTTGGGTGCAGCTGGAAACACCATATATTTT
once | TRBD1 | TRBJ2-4 | TRBV11-2 | 12 | CASSNQGDIQYF | TGTGCCAGCAGTAACCAGGGGGACATTCAGTACTTC
. | . | TRBJ1-2 | TRBV4-1 | 12 | CASSHENYGYTF | TGCGCCAGCAGCCACGAGAACTATGGCTACACCTTC
. | TRBD2 | TRBJ2-3 | TRBV10-3 | 13 | CAIAGDPTDTQYF | TGTGCCATCGCGGGGGACCCAACAGATACGCAGTATTTT
once | . | TRBJ2-2 | TRBV11-3 | 12 | CASSLSAGELFF | TGTGCCAGCAGCTTATCCGCCGGGGAGCTGTTTTTT
. | . | TRBJ2-6 | TRBV10-3 | 16 | CAISSGIQSRANVLTF | TGTGCCATCAGTTCGGGGATACAAAGTCGGGCCAACGTCCTGACTTTC
. | . | TRBJ1-2 | TRBV7-3 | 15 | CASSLTGGQSDGYTF | TGTGCCAGCAGCTTAACGGGCGGACAGAGCGATGGCTACACCTTC
. | TRBD2 | TRBJ2-1 | TRBV5-1 | 15 | CASSPGLAGVNEQFF | TGCGCCAGCAGCCCGGGACTAGCGGGGGTCAATGAGCAGTTCTTC
. | TRBD2 | TRBJ2-5 | TRBV25-1 | 16 | CASSELGTSGKETQYF | TGTGCCAGCAGTGAACTTGGGACTAGCGGGAAGGAGACCCAGTACTTC
. | . | TRBJ2-1 | TRBV2 | 16 | CASSEGRLQGYNEQFF | TGTGCCAGCAGTGAAGGTCGACTACAGGGTTACAATGAGCAGTTCTTC
. | TRBD2 | TRBJ2-1 | TRBV7-3 | 16 | CASSLTGLAGYNEQFF | TGTGCCAGCAGCTTGACGGGACTAGCGGGGTACAATGAGCAGTTCTTC
. | . | TRBJ1-1 | TRBV9 | 17 | CASSVAMTGGPNTEAFF | TGTGCCAGCAGCGTAGCTATGACAGGAGGACCGAACACTGAAGCTTTCTTT
. | . | TRBJ1-1 | TRBV4-2 | 13 | CASSQVRTVEAFF | TGTGCCAGCAGCCAAGTTCGGACAGTTGAAGCTTTCTTT
. | . | TRBJ1-2 | TRBV7-8 | 14 | CASSLHRAGYGYTF | TGTGCCAGCAGCTTACACAGGGCAGGGTATGGCTACACCTTC
. | TRBD2 | TRBJ2-1 | TRBV7-9 | 16 | CASSPPGLAGDNEQFF | TGTGCCAGCAGCCCGCCGGGACTAGCGGGGGACAATGAGCAGTTCTTC
. | TRBD2 | TRBJ2-1 | TRBV19 | 13 | CASSTPGTKGQFF | TGTGCCAGTAGTACACCCGGGACTAAGGGGCAGTTCTTC
. | TRBD2 | TRBJ2-1 | TRBV19 | 14 | CASSIQSGNNEQFF | TGTGCCAGTAGTATTCAGAGCGGGAACAATGAGCAGTTCTTC
. | TRBD2 | TRBJ2-1 | TRBV7-2 | 16 | CASSLVGGGAINEQFF | TGTGCCAGCAGCTTAGTTGGCGGGGGGGCTATCAATGAGCAGTTCTTC
once | . | TRBJ2-1 | TRBV27 | 14 | CASSLGQNGDEQFF | TGTGCCAGCAGTTTAGGACAGAATGGCGATGAGCAGTTCTTC
. | . | TRBJ1-3 | TRBV4-2 | 16 | CASSPQGPYSGNTIYF | TGTGCCAGCAGCCCACAGGGTCCCTACTCTGGAAACACCATATATTTT
. | TRBD1 | TRBJ2-3 | TRBV4-3 | 15 | CASSQGQVSTDTQYF | TGCGCCAGCAGCCAGGGACAGGTCAGCACAGATACGCAGTATTTT